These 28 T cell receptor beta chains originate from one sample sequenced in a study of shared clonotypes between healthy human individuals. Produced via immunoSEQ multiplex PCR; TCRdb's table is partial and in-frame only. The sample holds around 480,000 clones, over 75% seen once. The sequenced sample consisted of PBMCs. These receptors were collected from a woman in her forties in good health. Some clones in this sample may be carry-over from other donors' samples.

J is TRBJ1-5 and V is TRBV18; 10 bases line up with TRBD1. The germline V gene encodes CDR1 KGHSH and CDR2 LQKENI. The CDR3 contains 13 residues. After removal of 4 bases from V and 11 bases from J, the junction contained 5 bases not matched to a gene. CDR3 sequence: CASSRDRGQAQHF. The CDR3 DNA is TGTGCCAGCTCACGCGACAGGGGGCAGGCCCAGCATTTT.

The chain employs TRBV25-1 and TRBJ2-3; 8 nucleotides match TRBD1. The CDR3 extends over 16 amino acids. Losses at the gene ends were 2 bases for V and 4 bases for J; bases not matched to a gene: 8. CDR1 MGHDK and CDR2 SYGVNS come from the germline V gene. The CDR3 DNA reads TGTGCCAGCAGTGAAGAGGACAGGGCAGGGGCAGATACGCAGTATTTT. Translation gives CASSEEDRAGADTQYF.

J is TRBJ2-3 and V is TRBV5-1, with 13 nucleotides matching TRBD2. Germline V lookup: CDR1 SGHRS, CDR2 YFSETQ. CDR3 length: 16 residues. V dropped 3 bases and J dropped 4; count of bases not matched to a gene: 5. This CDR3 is CASSSRLAGGSDTQYF. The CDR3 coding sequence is TGCGCCAGCAGCTCCCGACTAGCGGGAGGTTCAGATACGCAGTATTTT.

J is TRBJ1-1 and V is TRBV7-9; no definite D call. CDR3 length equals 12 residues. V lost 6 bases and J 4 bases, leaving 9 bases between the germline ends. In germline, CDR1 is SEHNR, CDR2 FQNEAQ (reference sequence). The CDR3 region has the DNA TGTGCCAGCAGTCACGGTATCACTGAAGCTTTCTTT. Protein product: CASSHGITEAFF.

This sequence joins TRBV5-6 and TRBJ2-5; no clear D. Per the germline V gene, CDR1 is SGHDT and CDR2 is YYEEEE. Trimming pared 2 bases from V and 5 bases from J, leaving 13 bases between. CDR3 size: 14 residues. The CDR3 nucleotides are TGTGCCAGCAGCTTTTCAGGTGGCGTCGAGACCCAGTACTTC. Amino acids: CASSFSGGVETQYF.

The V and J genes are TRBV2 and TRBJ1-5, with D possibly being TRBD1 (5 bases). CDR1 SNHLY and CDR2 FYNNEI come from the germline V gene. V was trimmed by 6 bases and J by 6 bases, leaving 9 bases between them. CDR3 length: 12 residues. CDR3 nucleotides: TGTGCCAGCAGAAGGGGTTTTCAGCCCCAGCATTTT. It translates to CASRRGFQPQHF.

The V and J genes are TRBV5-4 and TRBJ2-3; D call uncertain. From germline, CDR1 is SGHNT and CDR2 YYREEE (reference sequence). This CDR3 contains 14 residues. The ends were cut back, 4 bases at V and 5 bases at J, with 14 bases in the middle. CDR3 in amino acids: CASSRSVALDTQYF. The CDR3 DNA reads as TGTGCCAGCAGCAGAAGCGTTGCACTAGATACGCAGTATTTT.

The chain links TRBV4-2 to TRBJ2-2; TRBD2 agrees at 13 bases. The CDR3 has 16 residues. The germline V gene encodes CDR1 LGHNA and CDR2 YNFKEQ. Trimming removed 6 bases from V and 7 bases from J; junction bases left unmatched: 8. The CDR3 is CASRAPGLAGHGELFF. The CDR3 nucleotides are TGTGCCAGCAGAGCTCCGGGACTAGCGGGACACGGGGAGCTGTTTTTT.

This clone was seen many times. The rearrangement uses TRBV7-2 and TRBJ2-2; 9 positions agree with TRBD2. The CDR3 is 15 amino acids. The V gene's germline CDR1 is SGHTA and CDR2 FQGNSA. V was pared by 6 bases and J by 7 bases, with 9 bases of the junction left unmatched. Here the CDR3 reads CASSTAAGGDGELFF. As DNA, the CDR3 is TGTGCCAGCAGTACGGCAGCGGGAGGTGACGGGGAGCTGTTTTTT.

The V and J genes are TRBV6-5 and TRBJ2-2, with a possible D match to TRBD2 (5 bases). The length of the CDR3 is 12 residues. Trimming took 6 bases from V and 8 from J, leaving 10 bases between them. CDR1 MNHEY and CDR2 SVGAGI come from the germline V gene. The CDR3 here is CASRRVLGELFF. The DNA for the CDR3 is TGTGCCAGCAGGAGGGTATTAGGGGAGCTGTTTTTT.

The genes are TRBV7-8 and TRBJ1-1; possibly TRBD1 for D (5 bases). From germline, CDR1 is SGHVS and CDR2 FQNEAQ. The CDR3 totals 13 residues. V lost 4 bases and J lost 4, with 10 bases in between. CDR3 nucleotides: TGTGCCAGCAGCTCATCAGGGACCACTGAAGCTTTCTTT. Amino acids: CASSSSGTTEAFF.

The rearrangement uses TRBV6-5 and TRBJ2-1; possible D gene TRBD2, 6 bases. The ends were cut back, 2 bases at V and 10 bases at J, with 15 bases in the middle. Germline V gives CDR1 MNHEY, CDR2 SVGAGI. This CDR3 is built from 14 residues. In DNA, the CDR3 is TGTGCCAGCAGTTACGTCGGGGGATCTCGAGAGCAGTTCTTC. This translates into CASSYVGGSREQFF.

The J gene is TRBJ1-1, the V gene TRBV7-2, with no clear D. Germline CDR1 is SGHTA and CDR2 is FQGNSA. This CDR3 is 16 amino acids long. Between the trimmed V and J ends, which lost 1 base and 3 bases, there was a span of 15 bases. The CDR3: CASSLGVKWDDTEAFF. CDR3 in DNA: TGTGCCAGCAGCTTAGGTGTAAAATGGGATGACACTGAAGCTTTCTTT.

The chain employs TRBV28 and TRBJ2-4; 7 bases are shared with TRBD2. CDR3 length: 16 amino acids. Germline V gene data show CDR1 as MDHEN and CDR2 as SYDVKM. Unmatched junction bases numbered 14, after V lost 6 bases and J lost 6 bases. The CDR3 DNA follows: TGTGCCAGCAGCCCGCTCGCGGGAGTTTGGGGAAACATTCAGTACTTC. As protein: CASSPLAGVWGNIQYF. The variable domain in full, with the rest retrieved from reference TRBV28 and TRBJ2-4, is DVKVTQSSRYLVKRTGEKVFLECVQDMDHENMFWYRQDPGLGLRLIYFSYDVKMKEKGDIPEGYSVSREKKERFSLILESASTNQTSMYLCASSPLAGVWGNIQYFGAGTRLSVL.

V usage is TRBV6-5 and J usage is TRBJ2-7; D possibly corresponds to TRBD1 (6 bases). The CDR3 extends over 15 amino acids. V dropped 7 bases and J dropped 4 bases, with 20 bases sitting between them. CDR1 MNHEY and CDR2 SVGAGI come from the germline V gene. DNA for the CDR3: TGTGCCAGCAAACCCCTTGACAGGCGGAGGTACGAGCAGTACTTC. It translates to CASKPLDRRRYEQYF.

CDR3 DNA: TGTGCCAGCAGCTTGGATGGGTCAGGGGGCATCACAGATACGCAGTATTTT. It codes for CASSLDGSGGITDTQYF. The chain recombines TRBV5-4 with TRBJ2-3, with TRBD1 identical over 8 bases. V lost 0 bases and J lost 2; bases outside the gene matches: 8. The CDR3 is 17 amino acids. Looked up from germline, CDR1 is SGHNT and CDR2 is YYREEE (reference sequence).

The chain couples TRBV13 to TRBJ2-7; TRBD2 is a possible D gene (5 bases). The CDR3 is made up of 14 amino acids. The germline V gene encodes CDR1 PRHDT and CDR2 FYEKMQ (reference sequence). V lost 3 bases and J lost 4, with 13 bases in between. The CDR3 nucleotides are TGTGCCAGCAGCTTGGACCAGCGGCTTTACGAGCAGTACTTC. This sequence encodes CASSLDQRLYEQYF.

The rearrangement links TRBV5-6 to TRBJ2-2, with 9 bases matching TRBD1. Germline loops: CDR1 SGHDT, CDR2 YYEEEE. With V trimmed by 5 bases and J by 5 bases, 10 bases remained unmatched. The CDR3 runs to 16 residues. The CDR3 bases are TGTGCCAGCAGTTACCTGGGACAGGGAAGAACCGGGGAGCTGTTTTTT. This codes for CASSYLGQGRTGELFF.

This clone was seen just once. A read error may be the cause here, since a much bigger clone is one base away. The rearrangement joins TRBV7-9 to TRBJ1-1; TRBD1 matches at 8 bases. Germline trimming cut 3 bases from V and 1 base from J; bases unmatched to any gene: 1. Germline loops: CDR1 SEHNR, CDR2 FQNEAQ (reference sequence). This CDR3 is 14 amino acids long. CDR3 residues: CASSFGTGNTEAFF. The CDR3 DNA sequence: TGTGCCAGCAGCTTCGGGACAGGGAACACTGAAGCTTTCTTT.

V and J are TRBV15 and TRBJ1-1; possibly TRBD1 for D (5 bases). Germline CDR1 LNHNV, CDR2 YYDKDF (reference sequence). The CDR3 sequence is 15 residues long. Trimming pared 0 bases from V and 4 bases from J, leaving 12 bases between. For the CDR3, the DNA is TGTGCCACCAGCAGAGATCTGGCAGGGATCACTGAAGCTTTCTTT. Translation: CATSRDLAGITEAFF.

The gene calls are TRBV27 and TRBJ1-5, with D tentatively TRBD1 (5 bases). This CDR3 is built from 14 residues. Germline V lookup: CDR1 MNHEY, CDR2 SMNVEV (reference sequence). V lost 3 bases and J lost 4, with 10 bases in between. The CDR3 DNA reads TGTGCCAGCAGTTTGGTTGGGGCAAATCAGCCCCAGCATTTT. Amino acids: CASSLVGANQPQHF.

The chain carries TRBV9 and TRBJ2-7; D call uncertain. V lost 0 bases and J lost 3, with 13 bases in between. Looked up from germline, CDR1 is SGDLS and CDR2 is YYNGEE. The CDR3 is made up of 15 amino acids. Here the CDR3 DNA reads TGTGCCAGCAGCGTAGGGGCAGGCCAATACTACGAGCAGTACTTC. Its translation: CASSVGAGQYYEQYF.

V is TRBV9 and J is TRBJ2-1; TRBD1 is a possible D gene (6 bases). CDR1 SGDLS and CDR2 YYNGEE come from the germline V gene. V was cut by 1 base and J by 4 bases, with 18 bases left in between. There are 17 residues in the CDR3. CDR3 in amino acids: CASSVSFPGGQYNEQFF. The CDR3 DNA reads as TGTGCCAGCAGCGTAAGCTTTCCAGGAGGACAGTACAATGAGCAGTTCTTC.

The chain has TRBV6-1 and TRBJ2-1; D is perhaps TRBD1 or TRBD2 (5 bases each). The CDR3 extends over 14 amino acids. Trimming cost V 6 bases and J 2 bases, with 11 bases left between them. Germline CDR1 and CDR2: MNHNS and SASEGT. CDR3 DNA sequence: TGTGCCAGCAGGGGGGACCAAGCCTACAATGAGCAGTTCTTC. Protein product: CASRGDQAYNEQFF.

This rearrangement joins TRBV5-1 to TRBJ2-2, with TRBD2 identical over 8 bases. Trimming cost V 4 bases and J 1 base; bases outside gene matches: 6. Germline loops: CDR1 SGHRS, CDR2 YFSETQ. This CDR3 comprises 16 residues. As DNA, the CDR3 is TGCGCCAGCAGCCCACCGGGACTAGAGAACACCGGGGAGCTGTTTTTT. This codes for CASSPPGLENTGELFF.

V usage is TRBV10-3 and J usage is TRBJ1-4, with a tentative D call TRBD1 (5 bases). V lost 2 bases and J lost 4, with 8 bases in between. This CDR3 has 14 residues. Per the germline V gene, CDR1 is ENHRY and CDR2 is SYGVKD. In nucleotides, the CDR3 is TGTGCCATCAGTGAGCCGGGACTTAATGAAAAACTGTTTTTT. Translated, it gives CAISEPGLNEKLFF.

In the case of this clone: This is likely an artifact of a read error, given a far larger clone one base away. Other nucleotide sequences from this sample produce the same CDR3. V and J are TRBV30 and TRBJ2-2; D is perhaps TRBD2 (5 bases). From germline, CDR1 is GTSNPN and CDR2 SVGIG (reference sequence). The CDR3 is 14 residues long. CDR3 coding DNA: TGTGCCTGGAGTCTCGGACCAAACACCGGGGAGCTGTTCTTT. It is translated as CAWSLGPNTGELFF.

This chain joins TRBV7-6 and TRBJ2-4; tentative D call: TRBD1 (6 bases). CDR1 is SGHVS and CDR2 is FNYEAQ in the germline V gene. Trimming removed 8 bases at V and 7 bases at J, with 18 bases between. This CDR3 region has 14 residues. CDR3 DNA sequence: TGTGCCAGCTCCCGGGACAACCGAGGGAACATTCAGTACTTC. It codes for CASSRDNRGNIQYF.